One and the same sample provided the 29 T cell receptor beta chains below, sequenced in a study of siplizumab effects on memory and regulatory T cells. Profiled with immunoSEQ multiplex PCR; TCRdb holds only in-frame clones, not every one. The table shows 56,000 or so clones, with around 98% occurring only once. Sequenced material: naive CD8+ T cells sorted from blood. These receptors all stem from a human donor in good health.

This clone appeared once. This chain links TRBV27 with TRBJ2-1, with D perhaps matching TRBD2 (6 bases). The CDR3 is 16 amino acids. Trimming cost V 0 bases and J 2 bases, with 11 bases left between them. Germline CDR1 reads MNHEY; CDR2 reads SMNVEV (reference sequence). The CDR3 loop reads CASSLSEGPTYNEQFF. The CDR3 DNA reads as TGTGCCAGCAGTTTATCGGAGGGACCCACCTACAATGAGCAGTTCTTC.

This clone has only a few counts. The rearrangement links TRBV6-5 to TRBJ2-7; 12 bases map to TRBD2. This CDR3 comprises 13 residues. Germline V gene lookup returns CDR1 MNHEY and CDR2 SVGAGI. V shed 4 bases, J shed 6 bases, and the junction held 1 base outside the gene matches. The CDR3 loop reads CASSSTSGSEQYF. The CDR3 bases are TGTGCCAGCAGTTCGACTAGCGGGAGCGAGCAGTACTTC.

The CDR3 loop reads CASSQDYGDAGVWEQFF. The CDR3 DNA is TGCGCCAGCAGCCAAGATTATGGCGATGCGGGAGTTTGGGAGCAGTTCTTC. The chain is built from TRBV4-3 and TRBJ2-1; TRBD2 matches 7 bases. The CDR3 has 17 amino acids. Unmatched junction bases numbered 15, after V lost 0 bases and J lost 10 bases. From germline, CDR1 is LGHNA and CDR2 YSLEER.

The rearrangement uses TRBV7-9 and TRBJ2-2, with unresolved D. The CDR3 length is 15 residues. The V gene's germline CDR1 is SEHNR and CDR2 FQNEAQ (reference sequence). Between the trimmed V and J ends, which lost 2 bases and 5 bases, there was a span of 12 bases. The DNA for the CDR3 is TGTGCCAGCAGCTTATGGCGGTCGGTAACCGGGGAGCTGTTTTTT. Encoded protein: CASSLWRSVTGELFF.

The chain couples TRBV6-5 to TRBJ2-7; D is perhaps TRBD2 (6 bases). The CDR3 has 14 residues. The V and J ends lost 3 bases and 1 base respectively, with 10 bases between them. Germline CDR1 MNHEY, CDR2 SVGAGI. CDR3 sequence reads: CASSYTGESYEQYF. The CDR3 region has the DNA TGTGCCAGCAGTTATACGGGGGAGTCCTACGAGCAGTACTTC.

The chain recombines TRBV27 with TRBJ2-2, with 7 bases fitting TRBD2. CDR3 length: 14 amino acids. In germline, CDR1 is MNHEY, CDR2 SMNVEV (reference sequence). V gave up 4 bases and J gave up 5 bases; unmatched junction bases: 4. DNA for the CDR3: TGTGCCAGCAGTTCAACACTAGCGACCGGGGAGCTGTTTTTT. Protein sequence: CASSSTLATGELFF.

The chain has TRBV6-1 and TRBJ1-5, with no clear D. The CDR3 sequence is 15 residues long. Germline assignment: CDR1 MNHNS and CDR2 SASEGT. The V end was cut by 3 bases, the J end by 0 bases, with 9 bases between. The CDR3 loop is CASSDGSLSNQPQHF. CDR3 in DNA: TGTGCCAGCAGTGATGGCAGCCTTAGCAATCAGCCCCAGCATTTT.

This sequence joins TRBV19 and TRBJ2-1; 12 nucleotides match TRBD2. The CDR3 is made up of 13 amino acids. The trim removed 4 bases at V and 10 bases at J, leaving 2 bases unmatched. Germline values: CDR1 LNHDA, CDR2 SQIVND (reference sequence). CDR3 sequence (DNA): TGTGCCAGTAGTAGACTAGCGGGAGAAGAGCAGTTCTTC. It translates to CASSRLAGEEQFF.

The J gene is TRBJ1-3, the V gene TRBV7-9; D unclear. This CDR3 is built from 13 residues. Germline values: CDR1 SEHNR, CDR2 FQNEAQ (reference sequence). V shed 5 bases and J shed 6 bases, with 11 bases lying between them. This CDR3 reads CASSAELSNTIYF. The CDR3 DNA is TGTGCCAGCAGCGCTGAGTTATCAAACACCATATATTTT. Full variable domain (outside the CDR3, taken from reference TRBV7-9 and TRBJ1-3): DTGVSQNPRHKITKRGQNVTFRCDPISEHNRLYWYRQTLGQGPEFLTYFQNEAQLEKSRLLSDRFSAERPKGSFSTLEIQRTEQGDSAMYLCASSAELSNTIYFGEGSWLTVV.

A remark on this clone: One end of the junction fails to match germline, which may point to a read error. The V call is TRBV5-1, the J call TRBJ2-7; unclear D gene. Germline CDR1 is SGHRS and CDR2 is YFSETQ. The CDR3 spans 13 residues. The CDR3 spells CASSFGLAYGQYF. The CDR3 DNA is TGCGCCAGCAGCTTCGGCCTCGCCTACGGGCAGTACTTC.

J is TRBJ1-2 and V is TRBV29-1, with 8 bases that match TRBD1. The junction had 8 bases not matched to a gene; V was cut back by 7 bases and J by 4 bases. CDR1 is SQVTM, CDR2 ANQGSEA, per germline. The CDR3 extends over 13 amino acids. CDR3 amino acids: CSADPGGSYGYTF. For the CDR3, the DNA is TGCAGCGCGGACCCAGGGGGCAGCTATGGCTACACCTTC.

The chain carries TRBV2 and TRBJ1-4; unclear D gene. This CDR3 spans 14 amino acids. V lost 7 bases and J 0 bases, leaving 9 bases between the germline ends. Germline V lookup: CDR1 SNHLY, CDR2 FYNNEI. CDR3 DNA: TGTGCCAGCAATGGGGATACAACTAATGAAAAACTGTTTTTT. This sequence encodes CASNGDTTNEKLFF.

This clone was seen a single time. This chain joins TRBV11-2 and TRBJ2-7, with D tentatively TRBD2 (5 bases). CDR1 and CDR2 (germline): SGHAT, FQNNGV. Trimming shortened V by 3 bases and J by 2 bases, and 11 bases separated the two germline ends. This CDR3 has 14 residues. This chain's CDR3 is CASSFIGGPYEQYF. The CDR3 nucleotides read TGTGCCAGCAGCTTCATTGGAGGCCCCTACGAGCAGTACTTC.

The chain recombines TRBV5-5 with TRBJ2-7, with a possible D match to TRBD1 (6 bases). V was cut by 3 bases and J by 1 base, with 14 bases left in between. Germline V gene lookup returns CDR1 SGHKS and CDR2 YYEKEE (reference sequence). The CDR3 extends over 15 amino acids. CDR3 amino acids: CASSWGTGISYEQYF. In nucleotides, the CDR3 is TGTGCCAGCAGCTGGGGAACAGGGATTTCCTACGAGCAGTACTTC. The whole variable domain, filled in from reference TRBV5-5 and TRBJ2-7, reads DAGVTQSPTHLIKTRGQQVTLRCSPISGHKSVSWYQQVLGQGPQFIFQYYEKEERGRGNFPDRFSARQFPNYSSELNVNALLLGDSALYLCASSWGTGISYEQYFGPGTRLTVT.

The rearrangement links TRBV6-5 to TRBJ1-5; D unresolved. Per germline, CDR1 MNHEY and CDR2 SVGAGI. This CDR3 is 13 amino acids long. Trimming removed 5 bases at V and 5 bases at J, with 10 bases between. This chain's CDR3 is CASSHEPDQPQHF. CDR3 bases: TGTGCCAGCAGTCACGAACCGGATCAGCCCCAGCATTTT.

This clone was recorded a few times. This chain joins TRBV7-8 and TRBJ2-1; weak D call: TRBD2 (5 bases). The CDR3 consists of 12 residues. V dropped 6 bases and J dropped 9 bases, with 12 bases sitting between them. Germline V gene sequence: CDR1 SGHVS, CDR2 FQNEAQ. This CDR3 is CASRQKAGEQFF. The CDR3 nucleotides are TGTGCCAGCAGACAGAAGGCGGGTGAGCAGTTCTTC.

This chain connects TRBV7-6 to TRBJ2-1; 11 bases map to TRBD2. The CDR3 totals 17 residues. Germline V lookup: CDR1 SGHVS, CDR2 FNYEAQ. V lost 3 bases to trimming and J lost 2 bases; unmatched junction nucleotides: 6. CDR3 coding DNA: TGTGCCAGCAGCTTGGGGACTAGCGGATATACCTACAATGAGCAGTTCTTC. Its protein is CASSLGTSGYTYNEQFF.

The chain employs TRBV2 and TRBJ2-1; 9 bases match TRBD1. CDR3 length: 14 residues. The V and J ends lost 8 bases and 5 bases, in that order; junction bases with no gene match: 7. Germline-derived CDR1 and CDR2 are SNHLY and FYNNEI. Here the CDR3 reads CASRGGQGNNEQFF. In nucleotides, the CDR3 is TGTGCCAGCCGCGGGGGACAGGGTAACAATGAGCAGTTCTTC.

This clone has a single count. The chain couples TRBV19 to TRBJ2-5; TRBD1 agrees at 9 bases. Trimming removed 3 bases from V and 5 bases from J; junction bases left unmatched: 7. Germline V gene data show CDR1 as LNHDA and CDR2 as SQIVND (reference sequence). This CDR3 is built from 15 residues. CDR3 protein: CASSIRDRESETQYF. DNA for the CDR3: TGTGCCAGTAGTATCCGGGACAGGGAGTCGGAGACCCAGTACTTC.

In this sample, this clone turned up once. V gene TRBV4-1 combines with J gene TRBJ2-1, with D possibly being TRBD2 (5 bases). The CDR3 is made up of 16 amino acids. Trimming took 0 bases from V and 10 from J, leaving 19 bases between them. Germline values: CDR1 MGHRA, CDR2 YSYEKL. This CDR3 is CASSQDSSPMPGEQFF. The CDR3 DNA reads TGCGCCAGCAGCCAAGATTCTAGCCCGATGCCGGGGGAGCAGTTCTTC.

This clone appeared a single time. This chain connects TRBV30 to TRBJ1-6; D is possibly TRBD1 (5 bases). Trimming took 0 bases from V and 10 from J, leaving 10 bases between them. Germline V gene lookup returns CDR1 GTSNPN and CDR2 SVGIG (reference sequence). The CDR3 consists of 13 residues. The CDR3 DNA follows: TGTGCCTGGAGTGTACTGGGGCTATCACCCCTCCACTTT. As protein: CAWSVLGLSPLHF. Based on the CDR3 plus reference TRBV30 and TRBJ1-6, the full variable domain is SQTIHQWPATLVQPVGSPLSLECTVEGTSNPNLYWYRQAAGRGLQLLFYSVGIGQISSEVPQNLSASRPQDRQFILSSKKLLLSDSGFYLCAWSVLGLSPLHFGNGTRLTVT.

The rearrangement links TRBV6-1 to TRBJ2-5, with 9 bases fitting TRBD1. This CDR3 contains 13 residues. Germline values: CDR1 MNHNS, CDR2 SASEGT. V lost 5 bases, J lost 4 bases, and 2 bases stayed unmatched. The CDR3 spells CASSWTGVETQYF. The CDR3 DNA reads as TGTGCCAGCAGTTGGACAGGGGTAGAGACCCAGTACTTC.

This clone was observed a single time. The chain employs TRBV4-3 and TRBJ2-7; D is possibly TRBD2 (7 bases). The V end lost 0 bases, the J end lost 5 bases, and 17 bases lay between the germline ends. Germline assignment: CDR1 LGHNA and CDR2 YSLEER. The CDR3 length is 16 residues. This chain's CDR3 is CASSQDRGAGFHEQYF. The CDR3 region has the DNA TGCGCCAGCAGCCAAGATCGGGGGGCAGGGTTCCACGAGCAGTACTTC.

This chain joins TRBV11-3 and TRBJ2-1; D not resolved. V was pared by 5 bases and J by 0 bases, with 14 bases between. The CDR3 sequence is 16 residues long. Germline CDR1 reads SGHNT; CDR2 reads YENEEA. The CDR3 sequence: CASSPNLVSSYNEQFF. Written as DNA, the CDR3 is TGTGCCAGCAGCCCGAATTTGGTGAGCTCCTACAATGAGCAGTTCTTC.

The V and J genes are TRBV28 and TRBJ2-7; TRBD1 agrees at 10 bases. V trimming: 6 bases; J trimming: 3 bases; junction bases outside the gene matches: 8. From germline, CDR1 is MDHEN and CDR2 SYDVKM. The CDR3 totals 15 residues. CDR3 nucleotide sequence: TGTGCCAGCAGCCTAACCGGGACAGGGGACTACGAGCAGTACTTC. Protein sequence: CASSLTGTGDYEQYF.

The rearrangement joins TRBV18 to TRBJ1-5; 9 bases map to TRBD1. The ends lost 6 bases at V and 5 bases at J; junction bases unmatched: 11. The CDR3 contains 16 residues. The V gene's germline CDR1 is KGHSH and CDR2 LQKENI. CDR3 nucleotide sequence: TGTGCCAGCTCCTCAACCGGGACAGGGTCGGATCAGCCCCAGCATTTT. Encoded protein: CASSSTGTGSDQPQHF.

The V call is TRBV6-5, the J call TRBJ2-7; 11 nucleotides match TRBD2. In germline, CDR1 is MNHEY, CDR2 SVGAGI. The CDR3 is made up of 14 amino acids. Trimming at V came to 5 bases and at J to 6 bases, leaving 6 bases not matched to a gene. CDR3 DNA: TGTGCCAGCAGTGCCGGGACTAGCGGCCTCGAGCAGTACTTC. Translating gives CASSAGTSGLEQYF.

The gene calls are TRBV9 and TRBJ2-5; tentative D call: TRBD1 (6 bases). The V end was cut by 7 bases, the J end by 4 bases, with 17 bases between. CDR3 length: 14 residues. Germline V CDR1 and CDR2: SGDLS, YYNGEE. CDR3 in amino acids: CASRTGNMGETQYF. The CDR3 DNA follows: TGTGCCAGCCGAACAGGGAATATGGGAGAGACCCAGTACTTC.

The chain carries TRBV30 and TRBJ1-1; possibly TRBD1 for D (5 bases). Looked up from germline, CDR1 is GTSNPN and CDR2 is SVGIG (reference sequence). V lost 5 bases and J 1 base, leaving 17 bases between the germline ends. The CDR3 spans 15 residues. The CDR3 protein is CAWDSAGAPNTEAFF. Written as DNA, the CDR3 is TGTGCCTGGGACTCCGCCGGGGCTCCGAACACTGAAGCTTTCTTT.